What follows describes a single T cell receptor (beta chain). Antigen: not known. The data derive from a study of CD8+CD57+ T cells in acquired aplastic anemia. Study-wide results and caveats: Found in both controls and patients were almost 30 CD8+ CDR3 sequences.

The CDR3 loop spans 17 amino acids. Unmatched junction bases numbered 10, after V lost 1 base and J lost 5 bases. Germline values: CDR1 SGHRS, CDR2 YFSETQ. CD8+CD57+ cell expansion, shown by flow cytometry, had occurred in the patients selected for sequencing. The template used for profiling TCR beta VDJ and CDR3 was genomic DNA. One entry per CDR3 protein results from TCRdb running MiXCR on the reads. Counted here are about 180,000 distinct CDR3 sequences, roughly 48% occurring once; the ten biggest clones make up around 1.1%. The gene calls are TRBV5-1 and TRBJ2-2; 8 bases are shared with TRBD1. The clonotype originates from a human donor with aplastic anemia. Sequencing was carried out using sorted CD4+, CD8+, or CD8+CD57+ T cells (not recorded which) from PBMCs. CDR3 sequence: CASSLPPTGVGTGELFF. CDR3 sequence (DNA): TGCGCCAGCAGCTTGCCACCGACAGGGGTCGGGACCGGGGAGCTGTTTTTT.